The entry that follows covers one T cell receptor beta chain sequence. At one boundary the junction diverges from the germline segment, which might be a read error. The method was immunoSEQ multiplex PCR; TCRdb's version includes in-frame clones alone and lacks a portion of them. The sample lists about 190,000 clones, 90% to 95% occurring once. The data were obtained in a study of control samples from healthy donors and cancer patients. The CDR3 consists of 13 residues. Germline values: CDR1 MGHRA, CDR2 YSYEKL. This rearrangement joins TRBV4-1 to TRBJ1-2; weak D call: TRBD1 (6 bases). This TCR derives from a man aged 25 to 45 in good health. Material: blood. CDR3 sequence: CASSRPYDTGPLF. CDR3 DNA: TGCGCCAGCAGCCGCCCATATGATACAGGGCCTCTCTTC.